This TCR beta chain was identified in a study of T cells after yellow fever vaccination. Study information: Preparation used SMART-Seq v4 Ultra Low Input for the low-cell-number fractions. Study-wide findings and caveats: Post-booster repertoires again held most primary-vaccination clones (roughly 96% CD4, 80% to 90% CD8). Clonotypes appearing in both CD4 and CD8 compartments existed, and their share was small. One caveat is that FACS-sorted repertoires could contain abundant clonotypes contaminating from the bulk population.

Trimming pared 1 base from V and 1 base from J, leaving 11 bases between. Per germline, CDR1 LGHDT and CDR2 YNNKEL (reference sequence). The CDR3 spans 16 residues. This clonotype was seen a few times. Antigen unknown. TCRdb ran MiXCR on the 5' RACE reads and lists one entry per CDR3 protein. The sample carries 250,000 to 400,000 distinct CDR3 sequences, 4% to 5.5% recorded once. The specimen was PBMCs, collected 15 days after the yellow fever booster vaccination. The sequence came from a man aged 18 to 30 who received the YFV17D yellow fever vaccine. J is TRBJ2-1 and V is TRBV3-1, with D possibly being TRBD2 (6 bases). CDR3 nucleotides: TGTGCCAGCAGCCAAGTCAACGGGGGTTCCTACAATGAGCAGTTCTTC. Amino acids: CASSQVNGGSYNEQFF.